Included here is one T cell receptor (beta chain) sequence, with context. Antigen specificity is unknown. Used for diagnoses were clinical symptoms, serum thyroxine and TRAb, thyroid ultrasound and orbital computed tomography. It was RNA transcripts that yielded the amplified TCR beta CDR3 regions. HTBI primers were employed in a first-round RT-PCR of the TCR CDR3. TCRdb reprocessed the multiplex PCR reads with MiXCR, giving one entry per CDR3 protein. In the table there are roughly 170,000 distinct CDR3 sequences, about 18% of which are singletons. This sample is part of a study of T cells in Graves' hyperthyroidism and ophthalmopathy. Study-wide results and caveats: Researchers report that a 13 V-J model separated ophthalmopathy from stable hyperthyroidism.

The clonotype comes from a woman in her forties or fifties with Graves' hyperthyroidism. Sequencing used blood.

In DNA, the CDR3 is TGTGCCAGCAGGCCCCGTGAACTAGGGTCCAGCGGGGGGCTCACAGATACGCAGTATTTT. Its translation is CASRPRELGSSGGLTDTQYF. The chain couples TRBV5-4 to TRBJ2-3, with 9 nucleotides matching TRBD2. Trimming removed 5 bases from V and 2 bases from J; junction bases left unmatched: 21. The CDR3 loop spans 20 amino acids. Germline lookup yields CDR1 SGHNT and CDR2 YYREEE (reference sequence). The full variable domain, with the rest looked up from reference TRBV5-4 and TRBJ2-3, is ETGVTQSPTHLIKTRGQQVTLRCSSQSGHNTVSWYQQALGQGPQFIFQYYREEENGRGNFPPRFSGLQFPNYSSELNVNALELDDSALYLCASRPRELGSSGGLTDTQYFGPGTRLTVL.